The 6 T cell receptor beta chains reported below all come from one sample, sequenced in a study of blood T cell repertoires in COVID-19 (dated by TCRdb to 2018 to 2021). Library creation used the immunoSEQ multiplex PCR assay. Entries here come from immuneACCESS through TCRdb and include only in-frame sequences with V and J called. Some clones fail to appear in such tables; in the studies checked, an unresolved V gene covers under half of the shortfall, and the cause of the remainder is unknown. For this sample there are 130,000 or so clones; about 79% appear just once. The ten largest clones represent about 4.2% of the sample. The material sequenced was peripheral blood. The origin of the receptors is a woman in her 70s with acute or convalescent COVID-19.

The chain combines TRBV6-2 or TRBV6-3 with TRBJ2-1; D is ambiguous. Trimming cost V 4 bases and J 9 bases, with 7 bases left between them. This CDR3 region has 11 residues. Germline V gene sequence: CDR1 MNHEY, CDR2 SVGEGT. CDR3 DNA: TGTGCCAGCAGTTCCCTCTCTGAGCAGTTCTTC. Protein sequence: CASSSLSEQFF.

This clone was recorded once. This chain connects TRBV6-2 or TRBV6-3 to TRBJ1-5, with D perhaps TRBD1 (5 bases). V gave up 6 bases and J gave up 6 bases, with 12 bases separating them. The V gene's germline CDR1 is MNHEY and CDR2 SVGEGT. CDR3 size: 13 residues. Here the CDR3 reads CASSRVGGQPQHF. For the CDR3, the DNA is TGTGCCAGCAGCCGAGTCGGGGGTCAGCCCCAGCATTTT.

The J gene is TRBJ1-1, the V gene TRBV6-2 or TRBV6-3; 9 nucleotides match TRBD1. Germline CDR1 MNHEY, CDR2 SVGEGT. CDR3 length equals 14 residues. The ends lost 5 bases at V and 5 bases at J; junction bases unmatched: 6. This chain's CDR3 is CASSRQGGMTEAFF. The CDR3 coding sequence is TGTGCCAGCAGTCGACAGGGGGGGATGACTGAAGCTTTCTTT.

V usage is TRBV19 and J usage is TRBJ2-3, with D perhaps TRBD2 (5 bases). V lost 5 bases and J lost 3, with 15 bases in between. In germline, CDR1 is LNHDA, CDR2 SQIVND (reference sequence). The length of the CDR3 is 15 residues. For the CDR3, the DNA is TGTGCCAGTAGTCGCCAGGCCCCGGGGACAGATACGCAGTATTTT. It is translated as CASSRQAPGTDTQYF.

The CDR3 sequence: CASSQDGGAYNEQFF. CDR3 sequence (DNA): TGCGCCAGCAGCCAAGATGGGGGGGCCTACAATGAGCAGTTCTTC. The V call is TRBV4-3, the J call TRBJ2-1; 7 bases agree with TRBD2. This CDR3 has 15 amino acids. Germline loops: CDR1 LGHNA, CDR2 YSLEER. The V segment lost 0 bases and the J segment 2 bases; nucleotides outside the gene matches: 1.

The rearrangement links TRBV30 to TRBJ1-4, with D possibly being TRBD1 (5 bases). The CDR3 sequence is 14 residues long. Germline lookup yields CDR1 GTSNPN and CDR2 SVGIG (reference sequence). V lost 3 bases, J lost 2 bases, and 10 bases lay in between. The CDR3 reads CAWRGGWTNEKLFF. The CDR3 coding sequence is TGTGCCTGGAGGGGGGGGTGGACTAATGAAAAACTGTTTTTT.